The clone carrying this T cell receptor (beta chain) has a count of ten or more. Its target is unknown. The sample's time point: patch test 2, 6 weeks after DPC sensitization. Treatment specified: therapeutic diphenylcyclopropenone sensitization with weekly scalp DPC. Researchers sampled blood before each patch test went on. What the library attached to individual cDNA molecules were unique molecular identifiers. TCRdb reprocessed the RACE reads via MiXCR and lists one record per CDR3 protein. In the table there are more than 80,000 distinct CDR3 sequences, 10% of which are singletons. This CDR3 region has 11 residues. Between the trimmed V and J ends, which lost 5 bases and 8 bases, there was a span of 6 bases. In germline, CDR1 is LNHDA, CDR2 SQIVND (reference sequence). The record originates from a study of human T cells and chemical hapten exposure. General study results and limits: Expanded TCRs created a significantly greater count of big CDR3 similarity clusters than controls did.

This TCR came from a woman aged 50 to 60 with alopecia areata. Some clones in this sample may be carry-over from other donors' samples. The sequences come from whole blood, collected in connection with sensitization to the hapten diphenylcyclopropenone (DPC). The chain employs TRBV19 and TRBJ1-4; D is unclear. The DNA of the CDR3 is TGTGCCAGTAGTCGGGAAGAAAAACTGTTTTTT. Encoded protein: CASSREEKLFF.